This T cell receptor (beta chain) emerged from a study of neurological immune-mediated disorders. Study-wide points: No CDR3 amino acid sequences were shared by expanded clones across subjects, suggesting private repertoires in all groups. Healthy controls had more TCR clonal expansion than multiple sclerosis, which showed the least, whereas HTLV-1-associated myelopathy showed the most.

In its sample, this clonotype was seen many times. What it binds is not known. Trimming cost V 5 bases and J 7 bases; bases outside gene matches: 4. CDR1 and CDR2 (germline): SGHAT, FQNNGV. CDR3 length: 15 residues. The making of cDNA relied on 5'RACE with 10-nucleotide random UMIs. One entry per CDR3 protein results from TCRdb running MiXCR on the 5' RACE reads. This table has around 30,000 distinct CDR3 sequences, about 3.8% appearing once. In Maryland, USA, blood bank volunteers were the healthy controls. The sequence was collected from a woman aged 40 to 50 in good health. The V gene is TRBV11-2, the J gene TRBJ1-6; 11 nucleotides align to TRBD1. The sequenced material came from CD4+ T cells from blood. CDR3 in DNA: TGTGCCAGCAGCCCCGGGACAGGGGGAAATTCACCCCTCCACTTT. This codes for CASSPGTGGNSPLHF.